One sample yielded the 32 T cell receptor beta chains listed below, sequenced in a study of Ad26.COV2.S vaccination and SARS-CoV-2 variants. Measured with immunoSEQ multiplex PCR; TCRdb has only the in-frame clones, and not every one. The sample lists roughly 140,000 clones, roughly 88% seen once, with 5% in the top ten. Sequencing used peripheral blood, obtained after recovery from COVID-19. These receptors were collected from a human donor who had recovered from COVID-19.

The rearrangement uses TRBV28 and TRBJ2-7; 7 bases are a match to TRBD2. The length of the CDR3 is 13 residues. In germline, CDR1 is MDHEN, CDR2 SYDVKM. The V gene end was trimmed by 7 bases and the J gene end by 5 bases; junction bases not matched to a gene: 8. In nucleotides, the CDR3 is TGTGCCAGCATCCCTGGGGGAGGGAACGAGCAGTACTTC. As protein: CASIPGGGNEQYF.

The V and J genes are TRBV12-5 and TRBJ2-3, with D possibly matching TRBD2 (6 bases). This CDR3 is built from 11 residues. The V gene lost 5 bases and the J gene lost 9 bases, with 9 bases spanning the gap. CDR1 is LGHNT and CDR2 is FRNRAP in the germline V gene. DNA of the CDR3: TGTGCTAGTGGTCCGGGAGAGACGCAGTATTTT. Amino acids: CASGPGETQYF.

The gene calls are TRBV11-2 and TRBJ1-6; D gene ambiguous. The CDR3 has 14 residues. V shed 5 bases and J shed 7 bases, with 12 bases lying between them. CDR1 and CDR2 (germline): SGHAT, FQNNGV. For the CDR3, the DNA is TGTGCCAGCAGCCGCGTTGGGTTAAATTCACCCCTCCACTTT. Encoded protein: CASSRVGLNSPLHF.

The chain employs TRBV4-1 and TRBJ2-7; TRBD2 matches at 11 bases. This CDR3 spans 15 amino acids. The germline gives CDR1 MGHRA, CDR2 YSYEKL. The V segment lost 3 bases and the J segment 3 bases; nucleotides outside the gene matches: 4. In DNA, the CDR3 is TGCGCCAGCAGCCAGGCCGGGACTAGCGGCTACGAGCAGTACTTC. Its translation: CASSQAGTSGYEQYF.

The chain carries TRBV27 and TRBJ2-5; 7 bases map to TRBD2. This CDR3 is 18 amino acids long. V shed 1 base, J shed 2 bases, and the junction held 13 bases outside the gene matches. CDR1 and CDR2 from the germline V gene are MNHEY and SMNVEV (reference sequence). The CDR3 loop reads CASSLLPLRGMEQETQYF. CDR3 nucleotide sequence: TGTGCCAGCAGTTTATTGCCCCTGCGGGGGATGGAGCAAGAGACCCAGTACTTC.

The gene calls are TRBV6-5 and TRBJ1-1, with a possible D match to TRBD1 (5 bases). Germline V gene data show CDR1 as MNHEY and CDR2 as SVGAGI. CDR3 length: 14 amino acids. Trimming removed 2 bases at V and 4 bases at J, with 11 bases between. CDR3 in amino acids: CASSYEGLGTEAFF. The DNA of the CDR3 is TGTGCCAGCAGTTACGAGGGGCTGGGCACTGAAGCTTTCTTT.

CDR3 residues: CAISESQVLYEQYF. The CDR3 DNA sequence: TGTGCCATCAGTGAGTCGCAAGTTTTGTACGAGCAGTACTTC. The rearrangement links TRBV10-3 to TRBJ2-7; unclear D gene. Trimming left V 0 bases short and J 4 bases short, with 10 bases between. In germline, CDR1 is ENHRY, CDR2 SYGVKD. The CDR3 has 14 residues.

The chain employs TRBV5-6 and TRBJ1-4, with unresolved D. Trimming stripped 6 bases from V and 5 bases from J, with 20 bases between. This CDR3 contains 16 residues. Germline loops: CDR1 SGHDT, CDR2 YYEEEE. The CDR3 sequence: CASTIGQRPGNEKLFF. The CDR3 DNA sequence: TGTGCCAGCACCATTGGGCAGCGGCCGGGGAATGAAAAACTGTTTTTT.

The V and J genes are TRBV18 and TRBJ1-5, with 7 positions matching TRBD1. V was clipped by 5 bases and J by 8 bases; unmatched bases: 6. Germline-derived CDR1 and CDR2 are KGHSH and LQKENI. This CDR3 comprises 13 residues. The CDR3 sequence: CASSTYRGKPQHF. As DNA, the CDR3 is TGTGCCAGCTCAACCTACAGGGGTAAGCCCCAGCATTTT.

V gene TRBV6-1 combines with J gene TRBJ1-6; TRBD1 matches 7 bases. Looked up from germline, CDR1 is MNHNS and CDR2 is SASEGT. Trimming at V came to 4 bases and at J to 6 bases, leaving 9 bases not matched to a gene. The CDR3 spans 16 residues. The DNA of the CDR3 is TGTGCCAGCAGTGGAAACAGGGGAACTGGTAATTCACCCCTCCACTTT. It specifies CASSGNRGTGNSPLHF.

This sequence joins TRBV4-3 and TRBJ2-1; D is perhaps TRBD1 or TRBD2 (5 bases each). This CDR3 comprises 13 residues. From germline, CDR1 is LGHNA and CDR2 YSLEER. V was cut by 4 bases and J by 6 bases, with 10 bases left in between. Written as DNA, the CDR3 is TGCGCCAGCAGCCCCCGGGGCTCCAATGAGCAGTTCTTC. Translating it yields CASSPRGSNEQFF.

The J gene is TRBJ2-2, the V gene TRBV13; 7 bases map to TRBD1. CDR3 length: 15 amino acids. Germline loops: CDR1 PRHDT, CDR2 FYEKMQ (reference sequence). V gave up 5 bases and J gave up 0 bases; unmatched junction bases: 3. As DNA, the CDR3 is TGTGCCAGCAGCCCGGGACAGCCGAACACCGGGGAGCTGTTTTTT. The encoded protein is CASSPGQPNTGELFF.

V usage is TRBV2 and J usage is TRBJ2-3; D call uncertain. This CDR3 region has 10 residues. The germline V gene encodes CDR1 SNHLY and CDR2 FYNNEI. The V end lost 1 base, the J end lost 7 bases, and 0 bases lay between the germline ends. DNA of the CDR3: TGTGCCAGCAGTGAAGATACGCAGTATTTT. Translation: CASSEDTQYF.

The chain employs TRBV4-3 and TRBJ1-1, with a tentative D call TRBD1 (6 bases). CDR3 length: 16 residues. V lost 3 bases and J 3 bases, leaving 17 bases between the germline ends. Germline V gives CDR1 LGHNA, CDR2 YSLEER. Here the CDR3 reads CASSHELSKGDTEAFF. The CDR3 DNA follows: TGCGCCAGCAGCCACGAGTTGAGCAAGGGGGACACTGAAGCTTTCTTT.

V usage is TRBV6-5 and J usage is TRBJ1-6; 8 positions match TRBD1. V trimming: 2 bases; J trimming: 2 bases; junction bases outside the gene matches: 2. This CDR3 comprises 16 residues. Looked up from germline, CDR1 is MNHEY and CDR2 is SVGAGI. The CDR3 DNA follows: TGTGCCAGCAGTTACGGGACAGGAACCTATAATTCACCCCTCCACTTT. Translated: CASSYGTGTYNSPLHF.

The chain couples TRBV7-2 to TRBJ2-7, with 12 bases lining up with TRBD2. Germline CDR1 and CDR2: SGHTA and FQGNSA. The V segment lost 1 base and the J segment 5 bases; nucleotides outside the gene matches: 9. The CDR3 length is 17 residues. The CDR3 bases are TGTGCCAGCAGCTTAGGGCCCCCTAGCGGGGGGGAAAACGAGCAGTACTTC. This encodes CASSLGPPSGGENEQYF.

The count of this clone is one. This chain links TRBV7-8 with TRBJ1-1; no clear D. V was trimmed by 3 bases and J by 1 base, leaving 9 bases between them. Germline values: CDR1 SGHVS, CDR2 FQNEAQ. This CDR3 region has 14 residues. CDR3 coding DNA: TGTGCCAGCAGCTTGGACTGGCCGAACACTGAAGCTTTCTTT. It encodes CASSLDWPNTEAFF.

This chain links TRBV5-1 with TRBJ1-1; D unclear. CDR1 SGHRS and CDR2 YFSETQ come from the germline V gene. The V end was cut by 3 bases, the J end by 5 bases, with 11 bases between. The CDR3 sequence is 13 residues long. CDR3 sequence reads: CASSWRSATEAFF. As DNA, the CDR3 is TGCGCCAGCAGCTGGCGTTCGGCAACTGAAGCTTTCTTT.

The CDR3 nucleotides read TGTGCCAGCAGTCTAGGGACAGCCAATCAGCCCCAGCATTTT. This gives the protein CASSLGTANQPQHF. The chain carries TRBV6-6 and TRBJ1-5; TRBD1 aligns across 7 bases. This CDR3 has 14 residues. Per the germline V gene, CDR1 is MNHNY and CDR2 is SVGAGI (reference sequence). V gave up 5 bases and J gave up 3 bases; unmatched junction bases: 4.

CDR3 sequence reads: CASSLLPGQDQRDEQYF. DNA for the CDR3: TGTGCCAGCAGTTTATTACCGGGACAGGACCAAAGGGACGAGCAGTACTTC. The V call is TRBV28, the J call TRBJ2-7; 8 positions match TRBD1. V lost 1 base to trimming and J lost 5 bases; unmatched junction nucleotides: 13. CDR1 and CDR2 (germline): MDHEN, SYDVKM. This CDR3 comprises 17 residues. The whole variable domain, remainder taken from reference TRBV28 and TRBJ2-7, is DVKVTQSSRYLVKRTGEKVFLECVQDMDHENMFWYRQDPGLGLRLIYFSYDVKMKEKGDIPEGYSVSREKKERFSLILESASTNQTSMYLCASSLLPGQDQRDEQYFGPGTRLTVT.

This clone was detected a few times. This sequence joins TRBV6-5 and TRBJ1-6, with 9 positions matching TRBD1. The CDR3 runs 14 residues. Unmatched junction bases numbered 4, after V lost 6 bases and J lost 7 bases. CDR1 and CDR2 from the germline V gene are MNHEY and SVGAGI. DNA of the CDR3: TGTGCCAGCAGACCGACAGGGGGGAATTCACCCCTCCACTTT. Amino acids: CASRPTGGNSPLHF.

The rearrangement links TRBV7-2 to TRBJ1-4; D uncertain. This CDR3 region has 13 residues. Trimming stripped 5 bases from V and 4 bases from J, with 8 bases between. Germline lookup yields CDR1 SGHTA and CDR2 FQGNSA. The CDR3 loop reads CASSGRHNEKLFF. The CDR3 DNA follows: TGTGCCAGCAGCGGCCGTCATAATGAAAAACTGTTTTTT.

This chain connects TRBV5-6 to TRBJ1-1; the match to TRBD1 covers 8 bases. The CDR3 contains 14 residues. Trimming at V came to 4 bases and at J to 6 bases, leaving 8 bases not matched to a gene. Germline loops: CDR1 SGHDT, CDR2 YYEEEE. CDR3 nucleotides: TGTGCCAGCAGCATCAGGGGGCTATTCCCTGAAGCTTTCTTT. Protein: CASSIRGLFPEAFF.

CDR3: CASSRSRGLEETQYF. CDR3 DNA: TGCGCCAGCAGCCGATCTAGGGGATTGGAAGAGACCCAGTACTTC. The chain couples TRBV4-3 to TRBJ2-5, with D maybe TRBD1 (5 bases). V was trimmed by 4 bases and J by 3 bases, leaving 15 bases between them. CDR1 is LGHNA and CDR2 is YSLEER in the germline V gene. CDR3 length: 15 residues.

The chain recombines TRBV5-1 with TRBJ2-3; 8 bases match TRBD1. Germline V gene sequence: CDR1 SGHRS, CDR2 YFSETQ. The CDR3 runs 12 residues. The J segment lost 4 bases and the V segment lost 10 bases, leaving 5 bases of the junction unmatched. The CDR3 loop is CASAGGADTQYF. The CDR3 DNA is TGCGCCTCGGCAGGGGGCGCAGATACGCAGTATTTT. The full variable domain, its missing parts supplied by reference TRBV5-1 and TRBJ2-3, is KAGVTQTPRYLIKTRGQQVTLSCSPISGHRSVSWYQQTPGQGLQFLFEYFSETQRNKGNFPGRFSGRQFSNSRSEMNVSTLELGDSALYLCASAGGADTQYFGPGTRLTVL.

For the CDR3, the DNA is TGTGCCAGCAGTGGAGTTTATATGGGCGAGGCAGGCAACGAGCAGTACTTC. It specifies CASSGVYMGEAGNEQYF. The chain uses TRBV6-1 and TRBJ2-7, with no clear D. The germline CDR1 and CDR2 sequences are MNHNS and SASEGT. Trimming shortened V by 4 bases and J by 5 bases, and 24 bases separated the two germline ends. The CDR3 has 17 amino acids.

CDR3: CASSEGGPEAFF. DNA for the CDR3: TGTGCCAGCAGTGAAGGGGGACCTGAAGCTTTCTTT. This chain uses TRBV6-1 with TRBJ1-1, with a tentative D call TRBD1 (5 bases). With 1 base removed from V and 6 bases from J, the gap between germline ends came to 6 bases. This CDR3 has 12 amino acids. Germline CDR1 and CDR2: MNHNS and SASEGT.

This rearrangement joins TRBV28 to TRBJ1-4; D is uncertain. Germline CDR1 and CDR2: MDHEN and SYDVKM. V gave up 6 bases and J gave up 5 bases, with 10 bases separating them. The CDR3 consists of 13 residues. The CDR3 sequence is CASRGSLNEKLFF. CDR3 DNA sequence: TGTGCCAGCAGAGGCAGCCTAAATGAAAAACTGTTTTTT.

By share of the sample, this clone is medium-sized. CDR3: CASSSLGQSLHF. DNA for the CDR3: TGTGCCAGCAGTTCCCTGGGACAGTCCCTCCACTTT. The rearrangement links TRBV6-2 or TRBV6-3 to TRBJ1-6; the match to TRBD1 covers 7 bases. The CDR3 is 12 residues long. The germline gives CDR1 MNHEY, CDR2 SVGEGT. After removal of 4 bases from V and 14 bases from J, the junction contained 5 bases not matched to a gene.

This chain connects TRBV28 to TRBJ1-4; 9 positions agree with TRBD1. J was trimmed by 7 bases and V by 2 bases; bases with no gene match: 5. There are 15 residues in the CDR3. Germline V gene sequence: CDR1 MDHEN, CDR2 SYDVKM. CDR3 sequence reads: CASSLGQGYREKLFF. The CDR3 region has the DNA TGTGCCAGCAGTTTAGGACAGGGGTATCGTGAAAAACTGTTTTTT.

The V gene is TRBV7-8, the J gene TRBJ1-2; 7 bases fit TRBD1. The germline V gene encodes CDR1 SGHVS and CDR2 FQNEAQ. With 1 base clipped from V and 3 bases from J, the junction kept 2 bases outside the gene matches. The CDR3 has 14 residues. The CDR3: CASSLGTGHYGYTF. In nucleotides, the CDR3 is TGTGCCAGCAGCTTAGGGACAGGCCACTATGGCTACACCTTC.

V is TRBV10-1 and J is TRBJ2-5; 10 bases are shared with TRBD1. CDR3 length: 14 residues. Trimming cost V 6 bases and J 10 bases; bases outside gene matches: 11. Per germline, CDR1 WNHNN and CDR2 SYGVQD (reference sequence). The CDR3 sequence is CASSPSGTGADQYF. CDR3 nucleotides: TGCGCCAGCAGCCCCTCCGGGACAGGGGCTGACCAGTACTTC.